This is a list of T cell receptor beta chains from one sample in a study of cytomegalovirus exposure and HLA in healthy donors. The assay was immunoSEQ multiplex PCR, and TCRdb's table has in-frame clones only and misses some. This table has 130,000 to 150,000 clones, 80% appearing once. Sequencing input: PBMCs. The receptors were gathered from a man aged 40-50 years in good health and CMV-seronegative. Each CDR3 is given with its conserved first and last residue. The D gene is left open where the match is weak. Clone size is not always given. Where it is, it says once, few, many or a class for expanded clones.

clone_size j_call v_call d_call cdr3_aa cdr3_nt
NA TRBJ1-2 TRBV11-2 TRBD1 CASSSDRAGGYTF TGTGCCAGCAGCTCGGACAGGGCGGGGGGCTACACCTTC
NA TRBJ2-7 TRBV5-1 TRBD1 CASSNTGAEQYF TGCGCCAGCAGCAATACAGGGGCCGAGCAGTACTTC
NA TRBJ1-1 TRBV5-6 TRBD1 CASSARDRGLTEAFF TGTGCCAGCAGCGCCCGGGACAGGGGGCTGACTGAAGCTTTCTTT
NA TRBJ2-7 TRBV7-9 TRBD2 CASSLTSGAYEQYF TGTGCCAGCAGCTTGACTAGCGGCGCCTACGAGCAGTACTTC
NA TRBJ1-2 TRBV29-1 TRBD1 CSVAGGRYGYTF TGCAGCGTCGCAGGGGGCCGGTATGGCTACACCTTC
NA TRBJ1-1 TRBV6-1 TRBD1 CASSERDRDLLGLNTEAFF TGTGCCAGCAGTGAAAGGGACAGGGATTTGTTGGGGCTGAACACTGAAGCTTTCTTT
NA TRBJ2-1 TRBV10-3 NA CAIRSDWGLKNEQFF TGTGCCATCAGAAGTGACTGGGGGCTCAAGAATGAGCAGTTCTTC
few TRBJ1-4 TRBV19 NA CASSVLATNEKLFF TGTGCCAGTAGTGTACTAGCAACTAATGAAAAACTGTTTTTT
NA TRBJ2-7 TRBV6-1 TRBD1 CASSEAPGQVYEQYF TGTGCCAGCAGTGAAGCCCCGGGACAGGTCTACGAGCAGTACTTC
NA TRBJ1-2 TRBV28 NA CASKQRDYGYTF TGTGCCAGCAAGCAGCGGGATTATGGCTACACCTTC
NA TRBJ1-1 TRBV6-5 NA CASSYWGVNTEAFF TGTGCCAGCAGTTACTGGGGGGTGAACACTGAAGCTTTCTTT
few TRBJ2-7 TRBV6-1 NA CASSLTRAAQYF TGTGCCAGCAGCCTAACACGCGCGGCGCAGTACTTC
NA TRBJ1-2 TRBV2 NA CASSLAQVGYGYTF TGTGCCAGCAGTCTGGCACAGGTGGGCTATGGCTACACCTTC
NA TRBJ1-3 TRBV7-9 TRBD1 CASSSDRGPGNTIYF TGTGCCAGCAGTTCCGACAGGGGGCCTGGAAACACCATATATTTT
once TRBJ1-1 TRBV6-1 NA CASNPSERGAFF TGTGCCAGCAATCCGTCGGAGCGGGGAGCTTTCTTT
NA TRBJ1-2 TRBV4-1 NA CASSQDPTGLYGYTF TGCGCCAGCAGCCAAGATCCGACAGGCCTTTATGGCTACACCTTC
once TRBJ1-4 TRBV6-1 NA CASVPSGVGFEKLFF TGTGCCAGCGTCCCTTCAGGGGTGGGGTTTGAAAAACTGTTTTTT
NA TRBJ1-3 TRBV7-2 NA CASSLRGSGNTIYF TGTGCCAGCAGCTTACGGGGTTCTGGAAACACCATATATTTT
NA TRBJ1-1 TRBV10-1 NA CASSEQQNTEAFF TGCGCCAGCAGTGAACAGCAGAACACTGAAGCTTTCTTT
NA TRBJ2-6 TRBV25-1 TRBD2 CASFPGGVGGANVLTF TGTGCCAGCTTCCCGGGGGGAGTTGGAGGGGCCAACGTCCTGACTTTC
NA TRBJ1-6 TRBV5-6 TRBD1 CASSLVAGGISPLHF TGTGCCAGCAGCTTGGTGGCAGGGGGCATTTCACCCCTCCACTTT
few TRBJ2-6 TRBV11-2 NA CASSLARGANGANVLTF TGTGCCAGCAGCTTAGCTAGGGGCGCGAACGGGGCCAACGTCCTGACTTTC
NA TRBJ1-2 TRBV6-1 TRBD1 CASRAPGQTIYGYTF TGTGCCAGCAGGGCACCGGGACAGACAATCTATGGCTACACCTTC
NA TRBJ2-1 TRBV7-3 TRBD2 CASSPLAGGPGEQFF TGTGCCAGCAGTCCTTTAGCGGGGGGGCCTGGGGAGCAGTTCTTC
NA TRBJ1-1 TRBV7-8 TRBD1 CASSSGQGTNTEAFF TGTGCCAGCAGCTCCGGACAGGGAACCAACACTGAAGCTTTCTTT
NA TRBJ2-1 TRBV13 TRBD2 CASSLGAGGSYNEQFF TGTGCCAGCAGCTTAGGCGCGGGGGGTTCCTACAATGAGCAGTTCTTC
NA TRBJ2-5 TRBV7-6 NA CASSLAPTQETQYF TGTGCCAGCAGCTTAGCCCCTACCCAAGAGACCCAGTACTTC
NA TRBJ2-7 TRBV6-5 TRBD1 CASRADRVVYEQYF TGTGCCAGCAGAGCAGACAGGGTAGTCTACGAGCAGTACTTC